In this sample, the clone carrying this T cell receptor (beta chain) turned up a few times. The antigen is not known. TCR cDNA, made by 5'RACE template switching, carried an added universal primer site and UMIs. TCRdb reanalysed the 5' RACE reads using MiXCR and keeps one entry per CDR3 protein. The sample has around 330,000 distinct CDR3 sequences, around 4% seen once. This record comes from a study of T cells after yellow fever vaccination. CDR3 length: 12 amino acids. Trimming removed 0 bases from V and 6 bases from J, with 3 bases in between. Germline CDR1 reads SGHTA; CDR2 reads FQGNSA. Overall study results and limits: Sorted repertoires could include abundant contaminating clonotypes from bulk cells. The secondary response showed a weaker magnitude and a faster peak, day 5 versus 15.

The clonotype originates from a man aged 18 to 30 who received the YFV17D yellow fever vaccine. The chain couples TRBV7-2 to TRBJ1-5; D call uncertain. The sample consisted of PBMCs, taken on the day of the yellow fever booster vaccination. The CDR3: CASSLASQPQHF. The CDR3 nucleotides read TGTGCCAGCAGCTTAGCTAGTCAGCCCCAGCATTTT.